The sequence of this T cell receptor beta chain was determined in a study of blood T cell repertoires in COVID-19. V gave up 5 bases and J gave up 4 bases, with 14 bases separating them. Per germline, CDR1 SGHTA and CDR2 FQGTGA. CDR3 size: 14 residues. As handled by the study authors: It was from reference gene primer amplification that nucleated cell counts were estimated. Using immunoSEQ multiplex PCR, the repertoire was profiled, and TCRdb retains in-frame clones only, with some absent. The V and J calls and clone size are taken from that table; D and trimming were inferred from the DNA. The table shows over 300,000 clones, with 90% occurring only once.

The chain carries TRBV7-3 and TRBJ1-2, with D maybe TRBD1 (5 bases). The sequenced material came from peripheral blood. This receptor was obtained from a young man with active or convalescent COVID-19. In nucleotides, the CDR3 is TGTGCCAGCAGCCCAGGGCCATCTGGCTATGGCTACACCTTC. It yields the protein CASSPGPSGYGYTF. Variable domain in full (rest from reference TRBV7-3 and TRBJ1-2): GAGVSQTPSNKVTEKGKYVELRCDPISGHTALYWYRQSLGQGPEFLIYFQGTGAADDSGLPNDRFFAVRPEGSVSTLKIQRTERGDSAVYLCASSPGPSGYGYTFGSGTRLTVV.